This T cell receptor beta chain was profiled in a study of T cells in Graves' hyperthyroidism and ophthalmopathy. Across 18 months, stable Graves' hyperthyroidism was marked by no progression to ophthalmopathy. The study excluded patients with uncontrolled infection, other autoimmune disease, pregnancy or lactation. Each diagnosis drew on symptoms, thyroxine, TRAb, thyroid ultrasound and orbital computed tomography findings. A remark on this clonotype: Its antigen is unknown.

Amplification of TCR beta CDR3 regions was performed using RNA transcripts as template. Initially, a first-round RT-PCR of the TCR CDR3 employed the HTBI primer set. TCRdb independently ran MiXCR on the multiplex PCR reads; one entry per CDR3 protein. There are approximately 200,000 distinct CDR3 sequences in the sample; around 17% occur only once, and around 43% lies in the top ten. This CDR3 contains 14 residues. The germline CDR1 and CDR2 sequences are MNHNS and SASEGT. V shed 9 bases and J shed 3 bases, with 15 bases lying between them. Overall study results and limits: Stable hyperthyroidism was separated from ophthalmopathy by a model based on 13 V-J features.

This receptor was obtained from a man in his forties with Graves' hyperthyroidism. Sequencing was done on a sample of blood. The V call is TRBV6-1, the J call TRBJ1-5; D is uncertain. The CDR3 protein is CASVRAGNNQPQHF. In DNA form, the CDR3 reads TGTGCCAGTGTGAGGGCGGGTAACAATCAGCCCCAGCATTTT.